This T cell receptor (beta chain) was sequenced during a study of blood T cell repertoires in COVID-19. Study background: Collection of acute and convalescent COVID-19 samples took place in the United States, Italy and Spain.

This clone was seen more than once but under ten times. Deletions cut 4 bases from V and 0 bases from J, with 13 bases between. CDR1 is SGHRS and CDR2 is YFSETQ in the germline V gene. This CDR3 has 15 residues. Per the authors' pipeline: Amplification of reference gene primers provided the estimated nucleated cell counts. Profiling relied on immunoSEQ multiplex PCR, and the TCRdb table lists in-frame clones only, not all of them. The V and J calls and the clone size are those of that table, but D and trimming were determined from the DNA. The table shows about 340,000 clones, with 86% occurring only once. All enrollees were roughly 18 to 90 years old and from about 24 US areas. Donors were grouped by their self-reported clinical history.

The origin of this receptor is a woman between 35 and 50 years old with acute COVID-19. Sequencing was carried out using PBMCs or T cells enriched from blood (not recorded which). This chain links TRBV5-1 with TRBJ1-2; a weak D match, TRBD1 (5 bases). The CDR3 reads CASSRGSQSNYGYTF. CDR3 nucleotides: TGCGCCAGCAGCCGGGGGAGTCAATCTAACTATGGCTACACCTTC.